One sample yielded the 25 T cell receptor beta chains listed below, sequenced in a study of T cells in Graves' hyperthyroidism and ophthalmopathy. Researchers amplified the TCR beta CDR3 regions from RNA transcripts. The TCR CDR3 first-round RT-PCR relied on the HTBI primer set. From the multiplex PCR reads, TCRdb called clonotypes with MiXCR, one entry per CDR3 protein. The table lists fewer than 650,000 distinct CDR3 sequences, over 45% of them singletons. The sample taken for sequencing was peripheral blood or thyroid tissue (not recorded which). All receptors come from an adult woman with Graves' disease, either hyperthyroidism or ophthalmopathy (not recorded which).

The CDR3, as DNA: TGTGCCACCAGTGCTCCTCCTCGGGACAGGGGGATTGAGACCCAGTACTTC. It is translated as CATSAPPRDRGIETQYF. This chain uses TRBV24-1 with TRBJ2-5, with 11 positions matching TRBD1. The germline CDR1 and CDR2 sequences are KGHDR and SFDVKD. This CDR3 is 17 amino acids long. Unmatched junction bases numbered 12, after V lost 5 bases and J lost 5 bases.

This clonotype was picked up many times. The chain employs TRBV12-3 or TRBV12-4 and TRBJ2-7; 8 bases align to TRBD2. V gave up 5 bases and J gave up 3 bases; unmatched junction bases: 9. The CDR3 extends over 15 amino acids. In nucleotides, the CDR3 is TGTGCCAGCAGTCGGGGGCCTAGCGGGTTCTACGAGCAGTACTTC. It codes for CASSRGPSGFYEQYF.

This chain links TRBV20-1 with TRBJ1-2; D is undetermined. CDR3 size: 15 residues. In germline, CDR1 is DFQATT, CDR2 SNEGSKA (reference sequence). V lost 1 base and J lost 6, with 18 bases in between. Here the CDR3 DNA reads TGCAGTGCTAGAGGGACCGGGAGGCCTGACGATGGCTACACCTTC. It codes for CSARGTGRPDDGYTF.

This clonotype has a handful of counts. This sequence joins TRBV5-1 and TRBJ2-1; 9 positions match TRBD2. The V segment lost 2 bases and the J segment 7 bases; nucleotides outside the gene matches: 7. This CDR3 comprises 15 residues. Per the germline V gene, CDR1 is SGHRS and CDR2 is YFSETQ. Written as DNA, the CDR3 is TGCGCCAGCAGCTTAGTAGCGGGAGCAGGTAATGAGCAGTTCTTC. Protein sequence: CASSLVAGAGNEQFF. The full variable domain, with the rest looked up from reference TRBV5-1 and TRBJ2-1, is KAGVTQTPRYLIKTRGQQVTLSCSPISGHRSVSWYQQTPGQGLQFLFEYFSETQRNKGNFPGRFSGRQFSNSRSEMNVSTLELGDSALYLCASSLVAGAGNEQFFGPGTRLTVL.

The chain employs TRBV20-1 and TRBJ1-2, with unresolved D. The CDR3 is 9 amino acids. CDR1 is DFQATT, CDR2 SNEGSKA, per germline (reference sequence). The V gene lost 5 bases and the J gene lost 9 bases, with 7 bases spanning the gap. The CDR3: CSALQRYTF. The CDR3 DNA reads as TGCAGTGCTTTACAGCGCTACACCTTC.

This clonotype was found many times. The J gene is TRBJ2-6, the V gene TRBV24-1; 8 bases line up with TRBD2. V was clipped by 6 bases and J by 2 bases; unmatched bases: 2. This CDR3 has 15 residues. CDR1 and CDR2 from the germline V gene are KGHDR and SFDVKD. The CDR3 is CATSPGGAGANVLTF. The CDR3 nucleotides read TGTGCCACCAGTCCCGGGGGGGCTGGGGCCAACGTCCTGACTTTC.

This clonotype was counted a few times. This sequence joins TRBV29-1 and TRBJ1-6; the match to TRBD1 covers 9 bases. V lost 7 bases and J lost 9; bases outside the gene matches: 7. CDR3 length: 13 amino acids. CDR1 and CDR2 (germline): SQVTM, ANQGSEA. CDR3 coding DNA: TGCAGCGCTAAACAGGGGGCCGGTTCACCCCTCCACTTT. Protein sequence: CSAKQGAGSPLHF.

This chain connects TRBV11-2 to TRBJ1-1; D gene ambiguous. The germline V and J ends were trimmed by 6 bases and 3 bases, with 11 bases remaining between them. The germline gives CDR1 SGHAT, CDR2 FQNNGV. The CDR3 covers 13 residues. Here the CDR3 reads CASSLERYTEAFF. CDR3 in DNA: TGTGCCAGCAGTCTTGAGCGGTACACTGAAGCTTTCTTT.

V gene TRBV15 combines with J gene TRBJ1-2; D remains unclear. The CDR3 contains 14 residues. Trimming removed 1 base from V and 3 bases from J, with 9 bases in between. CDR1 and CDR2 from the germline V gene are LNHNV and YYDKDF (reference sequence). The CDR3 DNA reads TGTGCCACCAGCAGAGGGGTGGAAGACTATGGCTACACCTTC. Translating gives CATSRGVEDYGYTF.

The chain combines TRBV7-2 with TRBJ1-5, with D perhaps TRBD1 (5 bases). The V gene lost 5 bases and the J gene lost 4 bases, with 21 bases spanning the gap. Per the germline V gene, CDR1 is SGHTA and CDR2 is FQGNSA. The length of the CDR3 is 17 residues. The CDR3 reads CASSQVDNKKGNQPQHF. The CDR3 nucleotides are TGTGCCAGCAGCCAAGTGGACAACAAAAAGGGTAATCAGCCCCAGCATTTT. The variable domain in full, with the rest retrieved from reference TRBV7-2 and TRBJ1-5, is GAGVSQSPSNKVTEKGKDVELRCDPISGHTALYWYRQSLGQGLEFLIYFQGNSAPDKSGLPSDRFSAERTGGSVSTLTIQRTQQEDSAVYLCASSQVDNKKGNQPQHFGDGTRLSIL.

As DNA, the CDR3 is TGCAGTGCCTTCGACAGGCGTGGTGAAGCTTTCTTT. It codes for CSAFDRRGEAFF. The gene calls are TRBV20-1 and TRBJ1-1; D perhaps matches TRBD1 (6 bases). V was shortened by 6 bases and J by 7 bases, with 15 bases between the two germline ends. The CDR3 spans 12 residues. The germline CDR1 and CDR2 sequences are DFQATT and SNEGSKA (reference sequence).

This clonotype has at least ten counts. The chain couples TRBV12-3 or TRBV12-4 to TRBJ2-7, with 8 bases identical to TRBD1. V dropped 6 bases and J dropped 8; count of bases not matched to a gene: 9. This CDR3 has 13 amino acids. Here the CDR3 DNA reads TGTGCCAGCAGCAGGCGGCAGGGGGCCCAGCAGTACTTC. It yields the protein CASSRRQGAQQYF.

This clonotype was recorded many times. The chain employs TRBV9 and TRBJ1-1, with a weak D call TRBD1 (6 bases). Trimming took off 1 base at V and 5 bases at J, with 12 bases between the two ends. CDR1 and CDR2 from the germline V gene are SGDLS and YYNGEE. This CDR3 is 14 amino acids long. The CDR3 DNA reads as TGTGCCAGCAGCGTATCAGAGGGGGGAACTGAAGCTTTCTTT. It encodes CASSVSEGGTEAFF.

The chain carries TRBV25-1 and TRBJ2-6, with unresolved D. The CDR3 has 13 amino acids. V was cut by 1 base and J by 4 bases, with 2 bases left in between. Germline-derived CDR1 and CDR2 are MGHDK and SYGVNS. The CDR3 nucleotides are TGTGCCAGCAGTGAATTAGGGGCCAACGTCCTGACTTTC. This encodes CASSELGANVLTF.

Only a few counts were recorded for this clonotype. The V gene is TRBV10-3, the J gene TRBJ2-1; no clear D gene. V dropped 1 base and J dropped 10 bases, with 11 bases sitting between them. This CDR3 is 13 amino acids long. The germline gives CDR1 ENHRY, CDR2 SYGVKD. CDR3 in amino acids: CAISEYRSIEQFF. DNA of the CDR3: TGTGCCATCAGTGAGTATCGGTCTATCGAGCAGTTCTTC.

V and J are TRBV10-3 and TRBJ1-5; no definite D call. CDR3 length: 15 amino acids. CDR1 ENHRY and CDR2 SYGVKD come from the germline V gene. V was clipped by 5 bases and J by 1 base, with 12 bases between them. The CDR3 DNA reads as TGTGCCATCAGTACGGGTCGGGGAAGCAATCAGCCCCAGCATTTT. Its protein product is CAISTGRGSNQPQHF.

This clonotype was recorded many times. The gene calls are TRBV20-1 and TRBJ1-2, with 10 bases lining up with TRBD1. The CDR3 sequence is 15 residues long. In germline, CDR1 is DFQATT, CDR2 SNEGSKA (reference sequence). Trimming took 3 bases from V and 3 from J; bases not matched to a gene: 7. Here the CDR3 reads CSARPSDRGDYGYTF. The CDR3 bases are TGCAGTGCTAGGCCATCGGACAGGGGGGACTATGGCTACACCTTC.

The chain couples TRBV2 to TRBJ2-7, with unresolved D. Trimming cost V 4 bases and J 5 bases, with 6 bases left between them. There are 11 residues in the CDR3. The germline CDR1 and CDR2 sequences are SNHLY and FYNNEI. In nucleotides, the CDR3 is TGTGCCAGCAGTGGTTACCACGAGCAGTACTTC. It yields the protein CASSGYHEQYF.

About this clonotype: Just one base apart from a much larger clone, this may be a read error. The chain's CDR3 is CSGSDGRYGQYF. CDR3 nucleotides: TGCAGTGGAAGTGACGGACGCTACGGGCAGTACTTC. The chain couples TRBV20-1 to TRBJ2-7; D is ambiguous. The CDR3 has 12 amino acids. Germline lookup yields CDR1 DFQATT and CDR2 SNEGSKA (reference sequence).

This chain links TRBV7-6 with TRBJ2-7, with 12 bases aligning to TRBD1. Germline V lookup: CDR1 SGHVS, CDR2 FNYEAQ. The CDR3 is 18 amino acids. The junction had 11 bases not matched to a gene; V was cut back by 1 base and J by 4 bases. The DNA for the CDR3 is TGTGCCAGCAGCTTAGGATCCCCCGGGACAGGGGGCAGTTACGAGCAGTACTTC. Translation: CASSLGSPGTGGSYEQYF.

This clonotype turned up a few times. The chain uses TRBV7-9 and TRBJ2-7; D possibly matches TRBD1 or TRBD2 (5 bases each). CDR1 SEHNR and CDR2 FQNEAQ come from the germline V gene (reference sequence). V was clipped by 6 bases and J by 4 bases, with 16 bases between them. The CDR3 is made up of 14 amino acids. The CDR3 here is CASREVGEYYEQYF. The CDR3 DNA follows: TGTGCCAGCAGGGAGGTGGGGGAATATTACGAGCAGTACTTC. Full variable domain (rest looked up from reference TRBV7-9 and TRBJ2-7): DTGVSQNPRHKITKRGQNVTFRCDPISEHNRLYWYRQTLGQGPEFLTYFQNEAQLEKSRLLSDRFSAERPKGSFSTLEIQRTEQGDSAMYLCASREVGEYYEQYFGPGTRLTVT.

This clonotype was counted many times. The V and J genes are TRBV20-1 and TRBJ1-1, with a possible D match to TRBD1 (5 bases). CDR3 length equals 14 residues. V shed 5 bases and J shed 4 bases, with 17 bases lying between them. The germline CDR1 and CDR2 sequences are DFQATT and SNEGSKA (reference sequence). CDR3 coding DNA: TGCAGTGCTTCCAAAGGGCTCAGGGTCACTGAAGCTTTCTTT. Protein: CSASKGLRVTEAFF.

The CDR3 sequence is CSVAGLGPVEQYF. Written as DNA, the CDR3 is TGCAGCGTGGCGGGACTAGGCCCGGTGGAGCAGTACTTC. This chain links TRBV29-1 with TRBJ2-7; 8 nucleotides agree with TRBD2. V was pared by 6 bases and J by 7 bases, with 11 bases of the junction left unmatched. The CDR3 extends over 13 amino acids. Germline V CDR1 and CDR2: SQVTM, ANQGSEA.

This chain joins TRBV7-9 and TRBJ1-2, with a tentative D call TRBD1 (5 bases). The CDR3 extends over 14 amino acids. Germline CDR1 and CDR2: SEHNR and FQNEAQ (reference sequence). The V and J ends lost 6 bases and 7 bases respectively, with 18 bases between them. Written as DNA, the CDR3 is TGTGCCAGCAGTACCACAGGCGGAAAGGGTGGCTACACCTTC. It is translated as CASSTTGGKGGYTF.

This chain uses TRBV12-3 or TRBV12-4 with TRBJ2-6, with 8 bases fitting TRBD1. There are 17 residues in the CDR3. J was trimmed by 1 base and V by 5 bases; bases with no gene match: 7. For the CDR3, the DNA is TGTGCCAGCAGTGCCGGGACAGGAGCATCTGGGGCCAACGTCCTGACTTTC. This gives the protein CASSAGTGASGANVLTF.